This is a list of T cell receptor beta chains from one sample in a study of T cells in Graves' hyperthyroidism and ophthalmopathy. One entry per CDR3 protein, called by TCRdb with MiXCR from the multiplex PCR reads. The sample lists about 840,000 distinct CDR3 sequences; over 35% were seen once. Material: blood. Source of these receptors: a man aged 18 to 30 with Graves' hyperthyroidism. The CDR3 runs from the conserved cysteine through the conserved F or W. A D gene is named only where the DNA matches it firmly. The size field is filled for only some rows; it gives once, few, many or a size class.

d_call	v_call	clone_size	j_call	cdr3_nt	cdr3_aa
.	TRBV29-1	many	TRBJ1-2	TGCAGCGTTGAATCAGCGGAGAGGGAGGGCTACACCTTC	CSVESAEREGYTF
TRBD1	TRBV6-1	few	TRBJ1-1	TGTGCCAGCAGTTACGAGTGGCAGGGGGCGTACAGGCCTGAAGCTTTCTTT	CASSYEWQGAYRPEAFF
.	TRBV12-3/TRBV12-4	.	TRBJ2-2	TGTGCCAGCAGCCCTCATCCACCGTGGGAGCTGTTTTTT	CASSPHPPWELFF
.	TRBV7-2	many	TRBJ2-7	TGTGCCAGCAGCTTAAAGGGGTCCTACGAGCAGTACTTC	CASSLKGSYEQYF
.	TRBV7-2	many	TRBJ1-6	TGTGCCAGCAGCCTCCCAGGCGATTCACCCCTCCACTTT	CASSLPGDSPLHF
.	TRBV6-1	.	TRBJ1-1	TGTGCCAGCACGGGGGGACTTTACACTGAAGCTTTCTTT	CASTGGLYTEAFF
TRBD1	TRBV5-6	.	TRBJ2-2	TGTGCCAGCAGCTTGTCGACAGGGGCGACCGGGGAGCTGTTTTTT	CASSLSTGATGELFF
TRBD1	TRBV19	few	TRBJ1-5	TGTGCCAGTAGTATAGATCCCGGACAGGGCAATCAGCCCCAGCATTTT	CASSIDPGQGNQPQHF
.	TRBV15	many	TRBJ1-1	TGTGCCACCAGCCCCCCGGGCACTGAAGCTTTCTTT	CATSPPGTEAFF
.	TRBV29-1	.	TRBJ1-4	TGCAGCGCTGGGACACCTAATGAAAAACTGTTTTTT	CSAGTPNEKLFF
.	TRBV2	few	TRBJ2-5	TGTGCCAGCACTAGACCGGGCCAAGAGACCCAGTACTTC	CASTRPGQETQYF
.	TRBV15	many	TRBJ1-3	TGTGCCACCAGCAGACAGGGATCCGGAAACACCATATATTTT	CATSRQGSGNTIYF
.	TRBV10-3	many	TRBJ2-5	TGTGCCATCAGTGAGTCAAGGGGGGGCCGAGAGACCCAGTACTTC	CAISESRGGRETQYF
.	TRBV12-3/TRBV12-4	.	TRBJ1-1	TGTGCCAGCAGTGCCCCAGGGATCGGGAACACTGAAGCTTTCTTT	CASSAPGIGNTEAFF
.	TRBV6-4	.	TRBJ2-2	TGTGCCAGCAGTGACTCGATTTGTCAGGGAGGAAGCCGTACCGGGGAGCTGTTTTTT	CASSDSICQGGSRTGELFF
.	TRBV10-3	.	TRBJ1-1	TGTGCCATCAGCCCCGGGACGGGTCCGGACACTGAAGCTTTCTTT	CAISPGTGPDTEAFF
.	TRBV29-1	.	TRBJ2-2	TGCAGCGTTGAAGAGGGCGTCCAGGGGGAGCTGTTTTTT	CSVEEGVQGELFF
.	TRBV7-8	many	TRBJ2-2	TGTGCCAGCAGCTGGGGGGTGGGCACCGGGGAGCTGTTTTTT	CASSWGVGTGELFF
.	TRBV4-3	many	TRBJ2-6	TGCGCCAGCAGCCAAGATGTGGTCGGGGGGGCCAACGTCCTGACTTTC	CASSQDVVGGANVLTF
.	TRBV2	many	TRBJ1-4	TGTGCCAGCAGTGACCCTCGGACCCGTAGTTTTTTT	CASSDPRTRSFF
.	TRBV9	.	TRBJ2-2	TGTGCCAGCAGCCCCTGGTGGGGGTCGGGCACCGGGGAGCTGTTTTTT	CASSPWWGSGTGELFF
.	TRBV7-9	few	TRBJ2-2	TGTGCCAGCAGCCCGACGAAGGCCGGGGAGCTGTTTTTT	CASSPTKAGELFF
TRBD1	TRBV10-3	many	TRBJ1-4	TGTGCCATCAGTGACTGGACAGGGGAGGATGAAAAACTGTTTTTT	CAISDWTGEDEKLFF
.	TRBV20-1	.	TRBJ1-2	TGCAGTGCTAGAGATTTATTCCGATATGGCTACACCTTC	CSARDLFRYGYTF
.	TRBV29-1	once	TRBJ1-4	TGCAGCGTCCTGGGGGGACTAAAGAATGAAAACCTGTTTTTT	CSVLGGLKNENLFF
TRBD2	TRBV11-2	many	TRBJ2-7	TGTGCCAGCAGCTTAGGGCCGGGGGGGACCTACGAGCAGTACTTC	CASSLGPGGTYEQYF
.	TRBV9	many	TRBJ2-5	TGTGCCAGCAGCGCCTTCTCTGAGGAGACCCAGTACTTC	CASSAFSEETQYF
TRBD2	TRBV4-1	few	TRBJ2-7	TGCGCCAGCAGCCAAGGTACCGGGACTAGCGTAACCTACGAGCAGTACTTC	CASSQGTGTSVTYEQYF